The present T cell receptor (beta chain) was sequenced within a study of neurological immune-mediated disorders. Study observations and caveats: TCR-beta repertoires seemed private in all groups, with no expanded CDR3 amino acid sequences shared.

The time point denotes: longitudinal time-point 1 (baseline). The cDNA came from 5'RACE, which used 10-nucleotide random UMIs. One entry per CDR3 protein, called by TCRdb with MiXCR from the 5' RACE reads. The sample includes tens of thousands of distinct CDR3 sequences, approximately 14% seen only once; the top ten take around 4.3%. This clonotype was picked up many times. Its target is unknown. Germline CDR1 and CDR2: DFQATT and SNEGSKA (reference sequence). This CDR3 spans 14 amino acids. With 3 bases removed from V and 6 bases from J, the gap between germline ends came to 12 bases. The V call is TRBV20-1, the J call TRBJ1-6; D is perhaps TRBD1 (5 bases). Input material: PBMCs. The sequence came from a female donor with HTLV-1-associated myelopathy (HAM/TSP). This CDR3 reads CSASTGGGNSPLHF. For the CDR3, the DNA is TGCAGTGCTAGTACCGGGGGGGGTAATTCACCCCTCCACTTT.